These 3 T cell receptor beta chains were all obtained from the same sample, sequenced in a study of T cell responses to AZD1222 COVID-19 vaccine. TCRdb's table, derived via immunoSEQ multiplex PCR, lists solely in-frame clones and lacks some. The top ten hold about 1.6% of the sample, which has roughly 130,000 clones, 80% to 90% seen once. This sample comprised peripheral blood, obtained on day 0 of AZD1222 vaccination. The receptors derive from an adult in good health.

This clone was observed a handful of times. The rearrangement uses TRBV30 and TRBJ1-5; D perhaps matches TRBD1 (6 bases). V was cut by 3 bases and J by 1 base, with 10 bases left in between. Germline assignment: CDR1 GTSNPN and CDR2 SVGIG (reference sequence). The CDR3 spans 14 residues. The CDR3 region is CAWRGASSNQPQHF. CDR3 bases: TGTGCCTGGAGGGGGGCTTCGAGCAATCAGCCCCAGCATTTT.

The CDR3 DNA follows: TGTGCCAGCAGTTTTAAGGGCCGGGATGGCTACACCTTC. Encoded protein: CASSFKGRDGYTF. The rearrangement uses TRBV27 and TRBJ1-2; no clear D. The CDR3 loop spans 13 amino acids. V lost 3 bases and J lost 6, with 11 bases in between. Germline values: CDR1 MNHEY, CDR2 SMNVEV (reference sequence).

The chain carries TRBV15 and TRBJ2-7; 7 bases match TRBD1. V lost 5 bases, J lost 7 bases, and 17 bases stayed unmatched. This CDR3 comprises 16 residues. The germline gives CDR1 LNHNV, CDR2 YYDKDF (reference sequence). The CDR3 nucleotides read TGTGCCACCAGCTCCTTCACCACAGGGGATTCTGAGGAGCAGTACTTC. Residues: CATSSFTTGDSEEQYF.